Below, one T cell receptor beta chain is given with its context. The CDR3 runs to 14 residues. V dropped 2 bases and J dropped 7 bases, with 15 bases sitting between them. The germline CDR1 and CDR2 sequences are SGHDT and YYEEEE. Measured with immunoSEQ multiplex PCR; TCRdb has only the in-frame clones, and not every one. The sample has 75,000 to 90,000 clones; about 89% are singletons. The data were obtained in a study of T cell changes during pregnancy in multiple sclerosis. The TCR comes from a female donor in good health, serving as a control in a pregnancy study. Some clones in this sample may be carry-over from other donors' samples. This chain joins TRBV5-6 and TRBJ1-1; D may be TRBD1 (6 bases). The source was PBMCs, collected in the first trimester of pregnancy. CDR3 coding DNA: TGTGCCAGCAGCTTAAAACAGGGACGTAATGAAGCTTTCTTT. Protein sequence: CASSLKQGRNEAFF.